Each of the 27 T cell receptor beta chains below was sequenced from the same sample in a study of stem cell transplantation in POMP-related autoinflammatory disease. Generated by immunoSEQ multiplex PCR, the TCRdb table keeps only in-frame clones and is missing some. Here the sample spans thousands of clones, about 90% being singletons. The input for sequencing was CD8+ T cells from PBMCs, taken after stem cell transplantation. These receptors all stem from a human patient with POMP-related autoinflammation and immune dysregulation (PRAID). Some T cells may have come from the graft donor.

The genes are TRBV13 and TRBJ1-5; D gene uncertain. Germline CDR1 reads PRHDT; CDR2 reads FYEKMQ (reference sequence). With 0 bases removed from V and 9 bases from J, the gap between germline ends came to 9 bases. This CDR3 spans 13 amino acids. CDR3 in amino acids: CASSLGKSRPQHF. In DNA, the CDR3 is TGTGCCAGCAGCTTAGGCAAGAGTCGGCCCCAGCATTTT. Based on the CDR3 plus reference TRBV13 and TRBJ1-5, the full variable domain is AAGVIQSPRHLIKEKRETATLKCYPIPRHDTVYWYQQGPGQDPQFLISFYEKMQSDKGSIPDRFSAQQFSDYHSELNMSSLELGDSALYFCASSLGKSRPQHFGDGTRLSIL.

This clone was seen just once. CDR3 region: CASSIGQGRSGELFF. The CDR3 nucleotides are TGTGCCAGTAGTATTGGACAGGGGAGGTCCGGGGAGCTGTTTTTT. This chain connects TRBV19 to TRBJ2-2, with 9 bases identical to TRBD1. CDR3 length: 15 amino acids. Germline lookup yields CDR1 LNHDA and CDR2 SQIVND (reference sequence). The trim removed 3 bases at V and 6 bases at J, leaving 5 bases unmatched. Full variable domain (remainder filled in from reference TRBV19 and TRBJ2-2): DGGITQSPKYLFRKEGQNVTLSCEQNLNHDAMYWYRQDPGQGLRLIYYSQIVNDFQKGDIAEGYSVSREKKESFPLTVTSAQKNPTAFYLCASSIGQGRSGELFFGEGSRLTVL.

V is TRBV30 and J is TRBJ2-7; 8 nucleotides line up with TRBD1. CDR3 length: 13 residues. The V segment lost 2 bases and the J segment 5 bases; nucleotides outside the gene matches: 5. In germline, CDR1 is GTSNPN, CDR2 SVGIG (reference sequence). The CDR3 sequence is CAWSWGTGDEQYF. CDR3 nucleotides: TGTGCCTGGAGTTGGGGGACAGGTGACGAGCAGTACTTC.

This chain joins TRBV2 and TRBJ1-1; D gene uncertain. Germline V lookup: CDR1 SNHLY, CDR2 FYNNEI. Deletions cut 6 bases from V and 0 bases from J, with 20 bases between. This CDR3 contains 17 residues. The CDR3 loop is CASRERAYDNMNTEAFF. CDR3 in DNA: TGTGCCAGCAGGGAAAGGGCCTATGACAACATGAACACTGAAGCTTTCTTT.

This chain joins TRBV11-2 and TRBJ2-2; D remains unclear. CDR1 is SGHAT and CDR2 is FQNNGV in the germline V gene. The CDR3 has 14 amino acids. Between the trimmed V and J ends, which lost 0 bases and 4 bases, there was a span of 6 bases. CDR3 nucleotide sequence: TGTGCCAGCAGCTTAGAATTTTCCACCGGGGAGCTGTTTTTT. This encodes CASSLEFSTGELFF.

This clone was counted between two and nine times. The V gene is TRBV10-3, the J gene TRBJ2-3; no definite D call. Germline CDR1 and CDR2: ENHRY and SYGVKD. V lost 2 bases and J lost 3, with 6 bases in between. The CDR3 has 13 amino acids. This CDR3 reads CAISETATDTQYF. Here the CDR3 DNA reads TGTGCCATCAGTGAGACGGCAACAGATACGCAGTATTTT.

V is TRBV7-3 and J is TRBJ2-5; D unresolved. CDR3 length: 15 amino acids. Trimming shortened V by 5 bases and J by 1 base, and 14 bases separated the two germline ends. Germline V CDR1 and CDR2: SGHTA, FQGTGA. CDR3 DNA: TGTGCCAGCAGCGCCAAGGCTAGTTCCCAAGAGACCCAGTACTTC. Protein product: CASSAKASSQETQYF.

The chain combines TRBV29-1 with TRBJ2-1; possibly TRBD1 or TRBD2 for D (5 bases each). Germline V lookup: CDR1 SQVTM, CDR2 ANQGSEA. The CDR3 totals 13 residues. V dropped 3 bases and J dropped 5 bases, with 11 bases sitting between them. The CDR3 DNA sequence: TGCAGCGTTGAGGGAGCGACAGACAATGAGCAGTTCTTC. Translation: CSVEGATDNEQFF.

The J gene is TRBJ1-1, the V gene TRBV2; 8 nucleotides match TRBD1. V was clipped by 0 bases and J by 2 bases; unmatched bases: 2. The length of the CDR3 is 15 residues. Germline-derived CDR1 and CDR2 are SNHLY and FYNNEI. The CDR3 reads CASSEAGQVNTEAFF. DNA for the CDR3: TGTGCCAGCAGTGAAGCGGGACAGGTTAACACTGAAGCTTTCTTT.

The J gene is TRBJ1-5, the V gene TRBV27; D uncertain. Trimming removed 3 bases at V and 0 bases at J, with 0 bases between. CDR3 size: 12 residues. The germline V gene encodes CDR1 MNHEY and CDR2 SMNVEV (reference sequence). Here the CDR3 DNA reads TGTGCCAGCAGTTTTAGCAATCAGCCCCAGCATTTT. Amino acids: CASSFSNQPQHF.

The chain recombines TRBV27 with TRBJ2-7, with TRBD1 identical over 11 bases. This CDR3 comprises 19 residues. The germline V gene has CDR1 MNHEY and CDR2 SMNVEV (reference sequence). The V gene end was trimmed by 2 bases and the J gene end by 2 bases; junction bases not matched to a gene: 14. The CDR3 bases are TGTGCCAGCAGTTTACCATCGATCTCCCGGGGACAGGGGGCCTACGAGCAGTACGTC. Protein: CASSLPSISRGQGAYEQYV.

This clone was picked up one time. Here the CDR3 DNA reads TGTGCCAGCAGCTTAGTACAGAATAATGAGCAGTTCTTC. Amino acid sequence: CASSLVQNNEQFF. V is TRBV7-9 and J is TRBJ2-1, with no clear D. The CDR3 runs 13 residues. Germline-derived CDR1 and CDR2 are SEHNR and FQNEAQ (reference sequence). Between the trimmed V and J ends, which lost 1 base and 7 bases, there was a span of 8 bases.

This chain connects TRBV7-6 to TRBJ2-7; 9 bases line up with TRBD1. This CDR3 spans 12 amino acids. The V gene end was trimmed by 4 bases and the J gene end by 7 bases; junction bases not matched to a gene: 2. Per the germline V gene, CDR1 is SGHVS and CDR2 is FNYEAQ. This CDR3 reads CASSSTGGEQYV. CDR3 in DNA: TGTGCCAGCAGCTCGACAGGGGGAGAGCAGTACGTC.

The chain has TRBV11-2 and TRBJ2-7; 7 bases match TRBD2. The trim removed 0 bases at V and 4 bases at J, leaving 0 bases unmatched. The CDR3 spans 13 residues. From germline, CDR1 is SGHAT and CDR2 FQNNGV. The CDR3 loop reads CASSLEGGYEQYV. CDR3 sequence (DNA): TGTGCCAGCAGCTTAGAGGGGGGGTACGAGCAGTACGTC.

This sequence joins TRBV5-1 and TRBJ2-3; D is unclear. The length of the CDR3 is 11 residues. V lost 4 bases and J lost 2, with 2 bases in between. Looked up from germline, CDR1 is SGHRS and CDR2 is YFSETQ. The CDR3 nucleotides read TGCGCCAGCAGCATCACAGATACGCAGTATTTT. This encodes CASSITDTQYF.

This sequence joins TRBV28 and TRBJ2-1; D is perhaps TRBD1 (6 bases). V gave up 2 bases and J gave up 13 bases, with 21 bases separating them. CDR3 size: 15 residues. Germline CDR1 and CDR2: MDHEN and SYDVKM. The CDR3 is CASSLGHRVLENQFF. CDR3 in DNA: TGTGCCAGCAGTTTAGGCCACAGGGTGTTGGAAAACCAGTTCTTC.

This clone has just one count. This sequence joins TRBV27 and TRBJ2-1; 9 nucleotides align to TRBD2. Germline-derived CDR1 and CDR2 are MNHEY and SMNVEV (reference sequence). With V trimmed by 4 bases and J by 3 bases, 4 bases remained unmatched. This CDR3 has 15 residues. The CDR3 DNA sequence: TGTGCCAGCAGTTCGAGCGGGAGGCACTACAATGAGCAGTTCTTC. It is translated as CASSSSGRHYNEQFF.

This sequence joins TRBV12-3 or TRBV12-4 and TRBJ2-5, with 11 bases fitting TRBD2. V gave up 6 bases and J gave up 5 bases; unmatched junction bases: 2. The length of the CDR3 is 13 residues. The CDR3, as DNA: TGTGCCAGCAGATCTAGCGGGGGGGAGACCCAGTACTTC. Its translation is CASRSSGGETQYF.

This chain links TRBV29-1 with TRBJ2-7; D unresolved. This CDR3 comprises 12 residues. Looked up from germline, CDR1 is SQVTM and CDR2 is ANQGSEA. V was trimmed by 4 bases and J by 1 base, leaving 8 bases between them. CDR3 nucleotide sequence: TGCAGCGTTGCGGATACGTCCTACGAGCAGTACGTC. It is translated as CSVADTSYEQYV.

The V call is TRBV7-9, the J call TRBJ2-7; no definite D call. CDR1 and CDR2 (germline): SEHNR, FQNEAQ (reference sequence). Deletions cut 5 bases from V and 4 bases from J, with 6 bases between. This CDR3 spans 11 amino acids. CDR3 DNA: TGTGCCAGCAGCACTGAGTACGAGCAGTACTTC. It yields the protein CASSTEYEQYF. Filled out from reference TRBV7-9 and TRBJ2-7, the complete variable domain reads DTGVSQNPRHKITKRGQNVTFRCDPISEHNRLYWYRQTLGQGPEFLTYFQNEAQLEKSRLLSDRFSAERPKGSFSTLEIQRTEQGDSAMYLCASSTEYEQYFGPGTRLTVT.

CDR3 nucleotide sequence: TGCAGCGTTGATCCGGGACAGAGGATTCATGGCTACACCTTC. Protein product: CSVDPGQRIHGYTF. V is TRBV29-1 and J is TRBJ1-2, with 7 bases identical to TRBD1. This CDR3 comprises 14 residues. V shed 3 bases and J 6 bases; nucleotides not matched to a gene: 10. Germline values: CDR1 SQVTM, CDR2 ANQGSEA.

The rearrangement joins TRBV10-2 to TRBJ2-1; 9 nucleotides match TRBD2. Germline loops: CDR1 WSHSY, CDR2 SAAADI. J lost 8 bases, V lost 0 bases, and 11 bases had no gene match. CDR3 length: 17 residues. The DNA for the CDR3 is TGCGCCAGCAGTGAGTCGCGAGGGCTAGCGGGACCCTATGAGCAGTTCTTC. Translating gives CASSESRGLAGPYEQFF.

The chain joins TRBV7-9 to TRBJ1-1; D is unclear. Germline values: CDR1 SEHNR, CDR2 FQNEAQ (reference sequence). Trimming cost V 1 base and J 7 bases, with 10 bases left between them. CDR3 length: 13 amino acids. The CDR3 sequence: CASSLGFSGEAFF. CDR3 sequence (DNA): TGTGCCAGCAGCTTAGGTTTTTCTGGTGAAGCTTTCTTT.

The chain combines TRBV28 with TRBJ1-5; D unclear. Trimming cost V 10 bases and J 0 bases, with 25 bases left between them. CDR1 and CDR2 from the germline V gene are MDHEN and SYDVKM. This CDR3 is built from 18 residues. The CDR3 DNA follows: TGTGCCACCCTCGCCTGGCCGTCTTCAGATTATAGCAATCAGCCCCAGCATTTT. Translation gives CATLAWPSSDYSNQPQHF.

The chain combines TRBV15 with TRBJ2-7; D is possibly TRBD2 (6 bases). V was trimmed by 0 bases and J by 3 bases, leaving 12 bases between them. This CDR3 comprises 15 residues. Germline assignment: CDR1 LNHNV and CDR2 YYDKDF (reference sequence). The CDR3 loop is CATSRDLGSYYEQYF. DNA of the CDR3: TGTGCCACCAGCAGAGATCTCGGGAGCTACTACGAGCAGTACTTC.

The chain recombines TRBV6-1 with TRBJ2-3, with D perhaps being TRBD1 or TRBD2 (5 bases each). There are 15 residues in the CDR3. V lost 3 bases and J lost 4, with 14 bases in between. In germline, CDR1 is MNHNS, CDR2 SASEGT. The CDR3 loop is CASSEEDTDPDTQYF. The CDR3 DNA reads as TGTGCCAGCAGTGAGGAGGACACCGATCCAGATACGCAGTATTTT.

This clone came up once. V is TRBV24-1 and J is TRBJ2-1; 9 nucleotides agree with TRBD2. The V gene end was trimmed by 0 bases and the J gene end by 6 bases; junction bases not matched to a gene: 5. Germline CDR1 reads KGHDR; CDR2 reads SFDVKD. This CDR3 is 16 amino acids long. The CDR3 region has the DNA TGTGCCACCAGTGATTTGGGCGGGGGGGCCCCCAATGAGCAGTTCTTC. As protein: CATSDLGGGAPNEQFF.